These 22 T cell receptor beta chains came from one sample sequenced in a study of Ad26.COV2.S vaccination and SARS-CoV-2 variants. Libraries were prepared by immunoSEQ multiplex PCR; TCRdb keeps only in-frame clonotypes and omits some of them. The sample holds a few hundred thousand clones, 88% seen once. The treatment here: about 20 received Ad26.COV2.S at low or high dose, single or two shots; five or six received placebo; per-sample allocation not given. Specimen acquisition occurred on day 63 following the initial vaccine or placebo injection. The sample here was peripheral blood, taken in a trial of Ad26.COV2.S vaccine versus placebo. These receptors all stem from a person aged 18-60 years who received the Ad26.COV2.S COVID-19 vaccine or a placebo.

The chain couples TRBV5-8 to TRBJ1-2, with a possible D match to TRBD1 (6 bases). CDR3 length: 16 residues. V was pared by 2 bases and J by 6 bases, with 20 bases between. The germline V gene has CDR1 SGHTS and CDR2 YDEGEE. The CDR3 sequence: CASSLIAAGTRHGYTF. The DNA of the CDR3 is TGTGCCAGCAGCTTAATTGCCGCCGGGACACGACATGGCTACACCTTC.

The chain is built from TRBV24-1 and TRBJ2-3; tentatively, D is TRBD1 or TRBD2 (5 bases each). Trimming left V 3 bases short and J 5 bases short, with 8 bases between. Germline V CDR1 and CDR2: KGHDR, SFDVKD. The CDR3 has 13 residues. The CDR3 nucleotides read TGTGCCACCAGTGATGGGGGTTTAGATACGCAGTATTTT. As protein: CATSDGGLDTQYF.

The genes are TRBV18 and TRBJ1-2; D is unclear. Trimming removed 3 bases at V and 5 bases at J, with 16 bases between. Germline V gene lookup returns CDR1 KGHSH and CDR2 LQKENI. The CDR3 loop spans 15 amino acids. CDR3 sequence: CASSPADPIKYGYTF. The CDR3 bases are TGTGCCAGCTCACCGGCGGACCCGATTAAGTATGGCTACACCTTC.

This chain joins TRBV5-1 and TRBJ1-5; D is perhaps TRBD1 (5 bases). The germline V and J ends were trimmed by 2 bases and 3 bases, with 9 bases remaining between them. Germline lookup yields CDR1 SGHRS and CDR2 YFSETQ. The CDR3 spans 14 residues. CDR3 loop: CASSLDSLNQPQHF. CDR3 bases: TGCGCCAGCAGCTTAGACAGCCTCAATCAGCCCCAGCATTTT.

The V call is TRBV7-2, the J call TRBJ2-7, with 8 bases identical to TRBD1. V lost 5 bases to trimming and J lost 4 bases; unmatched junction nucleotides: 7. The CDR3 is made up of 14 amino acids. Germline assignment: CDR1 SGHTA and CDR2 FQGNSA. The DNA of the CDR3 is TGTGCCAGCAGCCCTCGACAGGGGCCTTACGAGCAGTACTTC. It translates to CASSPRQGPYEQYF.

This chain links TRBV5-1 with TRBJ2-3; maybe TRBD2 (6 bases). V gave up 4 bases and J gave up 3 bases, with 12 bases separating them. The CDR3 has 14 residues. From germline, CDR1 is SGHRS and CDR2 YFSETQ. CDR3 sequence: CASSPETRTDTQYF. CDR3 bases: TGCGCCAGCAGCCCAGAGACTAGAACAGATACGCAGTATTTT.

This clone was seen only once. This chain's CDR3 is CASSIGAQGVFGTEAFF. CDR3 nucleotide sequence: TGTGCCAGTAGTATCGGCGCGCAGGGGGTATTCGGCACTGAAGCTTTCTTT. The V gene is TRBV19, the J gene TRBJ1-1; 7 bases line up with TRBD1. Germline loops: CDR1 LNHDA, CDR2 SQIVND (reference sequence). This CDR3 region has 17 residues. Germline trimming cut 3 bases from V and 4 bases from J; bases unmatched to any gene: 14.

CDR3 sequence reads: CASTLGQGAYGYTF. The CDR3 region has the DNA TGTGCCAGCACCTTGGGACAGGGAGCGTATGGCTACACCTTC. This rearrangement joins TRBV2 to TRBJ1-2; 9 nucleotides align to TRBD1. The CDR3 is 14 amino acids. From germline, CDR1 is SNHLY and CDR2 FYNNEI. J gave up 5 bases and V 7 bases, and 8 bases lay outside the gene matches.

The J gene is TRBJ2-7, the V gene TRBV7-8, with TRBD1 matching over 10 bases. Trimming removed 4 bases from V and 6 bases from J; junction bases left unmatched: 6. The CDR3 consists of 14 residues. Germline V gene lookup returns CDR1 SGHVS and CDR2 FQNEAQ. CDR3 sequence reads: CASSSYRTGGEQYF. CDR3 DNA sequence: TGTGCCAGCAGCTCCTACAGGACAGGGGGCGAGCAGTACTTC. Combining the CDR3 with reference TRBV7-8 and TRBJ2-7 gives the whole variable domain GAGVSQSPRYKVAKRGQDVALRCDPISGHVSLFWYQQALGQGPEFLTYFQNEAQLDKSGLPSDRFFAERPEGSVSTLKIQRTQQEDSAVYLCASSSYRTGGEQYFGPGTRLTVT.

V is TRBV15 and J is TRBJ2-3, with D hard to call. Germline V gives CDR1 LNHNV, CDR2 YYDKDF (reference sequence). V was trimmed by 7 bases and J by 0 bases, leaving 17 bases between them. The CDR3 totals 16 residues. CDR3 DNA: TGTGCCACCACCCCCACGGTTCCGTCAAGCACAGATACGCAGTATTTT. The encoded protein is CATTPTVPSSTDTQYF.

J is TRBJ1-3 and V is TRBV9; D is perhaps TRBD1 (5 bases). Trimming pared 3 bases from V and 0 bases from J, leaving 19 bases between. CDR1 SGDLS and CDR2 YYNGEE come from the germline V gene. The CDR3 sequence is 18 residues long. CDR3: CASSGTRQSLRSGNTIYF. In nucleotides, the CDR3 is TGTGCCAGCAGCGGGACCAGACAGAGTCTCCGCTCTGGAAACACCATATATTTT.

The chain combines TRBV2 with TRBJ2-3; D is possibly TRBD1 or TRBD2 (6 bases each). Deletions cut 10 bases from V and 2 bases from J, with 16 bases between. CDR3 size: 14 residues. Germline V CDR1 and CDR2: SNHLY, FYNNEI. The CDR3 sequence is CANRVGGPTDTQYF. The CDR3 bases are TGTGCCAACCGGGTCGGGGGCCCCACAGATACGCAGTATTTT.

This rearrangement joins TRBV11-2 to TRBJ1-1; 8 bases are a match to TRBD1. The CDR3 totals 16 residues. Germline V gives CDR1 SGHAT, CDR2 FQNNGV. Trimming took 2 bases from V and 1 from J; bases not matched to a gene: 6. CDR3 sequence reads: CASSLRRTGRNTEAFF. CDR3 coding DNA: TGTGCCAGCAGCTTAAGACGGACAGGGCGGAACACTGAAGCTTTCTTT.

The genes are TRBV5-6 and TRBJ2-2; D gene uncertain. The CDR3 extends over 15 amino acids. Germline V gene data show CDR1 as SGHDT and CDR2 as YYEEEE. Trimming removed 2 bases from V and 3 bases from J, with 11 bases in between. The CDR3 region is CASSLLDGYTGELFF. The CDR3 nucleotides read TGTGCCAGCAGCTTATTGGACGGGTACACCGGGGAGCTGTTTTTT. Combining the CDR3 with reference TRBV5-6 and TRBJ2-2 gives the whole variable domain DAGVTQSPTHLIKTRGQQVTLRCSPKSGHDTVSWYQQALGQGPQFIFQYYEEEERQRGNFPDRFSGHQFPNYSSELNVNALLLGDSALYLCASSLLDGYTGELFFGEGSRLTVL.

This chain joins TRBV28 and TRBJ2-7; D possibly uses TRBD1 or TRBD2 (5 bases each). This CDR3 is built from 15 residues. Germline V gene lookup returns CDR1 MDHEN and CDR2 SYDVKM. The germline V and J ends were trimmed by 5 bases and 2 bases, with 16 bases remaining between them. Written as DNA, the CDR3 is TGTGCCAGCAGTCTCCCCGGGACGCTAGCCTACGAGCAGTACTTC. Encoded protein: CASSLPGTLAYEQYF.

V and J are TRBV4-2 and TRBJ1-1; D is unclear. Germline loops: CDR1 LGHNA, CDR2 YNFKEQ. There are 15 residues in the CDR3. Trimming stripped 4 bases from V and 1 base from J, with 13 bases between. As DNA, the CDR3 is TGTGCCAGCAGCCCGTCCGGGATCGCGAACACTGAAGCTTTCTTT. Translation gives CASSPSGIANTEAFF.

Notes on this clone: This sample also contains other DNA sequences that code for the same CDR3. The chain is built from TRBV30 and TRBJ1-1; maybe TRBD1 (6 bases). The germline CDR1 and CDR2 sequences are GTSNPN and SVGIG (reference sequence). The CDR3 contains 14 residues. The germline V and J ends were trimmed by 0 bases and 0 bases, with 8 bases remaining between them. CDR3 nucleotide sequence: TGTGCCTGGAGTGTAACAGGGATGAACACTGAAGCTTTCTTT. As protein: CAWSVTGMNTEAFF.

The chain recombines TRBV5-6 with TRBJ2-5, with 9 positions matching TRBD2. Trimming removed 5 bases from V and 4 bases from J; junction bases left unmatched: 9. Looked up from germline, CDR1 is SGHDT and CDR2 is YYEEEE. The CDR3 runs to 15 residues. The CDR3 loop is CASSLPSGELETQYF. In DNA form, the CDR3 reads TGTGCCAGCAGTCTCCCTAGCGGGGAGTTAGAGACCCAGTACTTC.

The chain combines TRBV9 with TRBJ2-5; tentatively, D is TRBD2 (6 bases). Germline CDR1 reads SGDLS; CDR2 reads YYNGEE. Trimming shortened V by 4 bases and J by 4 bases, and 17 bases separated the two germline ends. This CDR3 contains 15 residues. The DNA for the CDR3 is TGTGCCAGCAGCACCCCCTGGGCGGGGCTAGAGACCCAGTACTTC. Its translation: CASSTPWAGLETQYF.

The chain links TRBV19 to TRBJ2-2; no reliable D call. This CDR3 region has 13 residues. Trimming removed 3 bases from V and 6 bases from J, with 8 bases in between. CDR1 LNHDA and CDR2 SQIVND come from the germline V gene (reference sequence). The CDR3 loop is CASSMGNAGELFF. CDR3 bases: TGTGCCAGTAGTATGGGTAATGCCGGGGAGCTGTTTTTT.

The rearrangement links TRBV5-6 to TRBJ1-1; D possibly corresponds to TRBD1 (6 bases). The V and J ends lost 0 bases and 10 bases respectively, with 19 bases between them. The CDR3 loop spans 15 amino acids. Germline V lookup: CDR1 SGHDT, CDR2 YYEEEE. CDR3 in DNA: TGTGCCAGCAGCTTGGACCCTCAGGGGAGGCTAGTAGCTTTCTTT. Its translation is CASSLDPQGRLVAFF.

The chain has TRBV5-6 and TRBJ2-7; TRBD2 is a possible D gene (6 bases). This CDR3 spans 15 amino acids. V was pared by 0 bases and J by 5 bases, with 15 bases between. Germline assignment: CDR1 SGHDT and CDR2 YYEEEE. The CDR3 loop reads CASSLVFAGIHEQYF. For the CDR3, the DNA is TGTGCCAGCAGCTTGGTGTTCGCGGGGATTCACGAGCAGTACTTC.